A single sample is the source of the 26 T cell receptor beta chains below, sequenced in a study of beta chain features in type 1 diabetes (dated by TCRdb to 2016 to 2019). The research as a whole found: A moderate but significant shortening of TCRB CDR3 length was observed in type 1 diabetes patients in all four CD4+ subsets.

The receptor library was made with the immunoSEQ multiplex PCR assay. The entire amount of isolated RNA was reverse transcribed using the High Capacity cDNA Reverse Transcription Kit, so the sequenced TCRB transcripts were expressed ones. The table comes from immuneACCESS by way of TCRdb, which keeps in-frame sequences with V and J called. Part of the clones is missing from these tables; in studies checked, under half for an unresolved V gene and the rest for unknown reasons. The sample table lists about 370,000 clones, roughly 9.8% of them with a count of one. Around 0.66% of the sample is in the top ten clones. Antigens of these TCRs are unknown. The sequencing sample was made of central memory CD4+ T cells from blood. These receptors were obtained from a man younger than 40 with type 1 diabetes.

CDR3 in DNA: TGTGCCAGCAGTTTTCTGGCTAGCGGGACCTACGAGCAGTACTTC. Translation gives CASSFLASGTYEQYF. The chain combines TRBV28 with TRBJ2-7; 9 positions agree with TRBD2. Losses at the gene ends were 3 bases for V and 2 bases for J; bases not matched to a gene: 5. There are 15 residues in the CDR3. Germline loops: CDR1 MDHEN, CDR2 SYDVKM.

This clone was detected only a few times. The chain links TRBV12-5 to TRBJ2-7; tentative D call: TRBD2 (6 bases). The CDR3 is made up of 14 amino acids. Germline-derived CDR1 and CDR2 are LGHNT and FRNRAP. The V end lost 2 bases, the J end lost 5 bases, and 13 bases lay between the germline ends. The CDR3 region has the DNA TGTGCTAGTGGTTTGTCAACGGGAGACCACGAGCAGTACTTC. As protein: CASGLSTGDHEQYF. The whole variable domain, remainder taken from reference TRBV12-5 and TRBJ2-7, is DARVTQTPRHKVTEMGQEVTMRCQPILGHNTVFWYRQTMMQGLELLAYFRNRAPLDDSGMPKDRFSAEMPDATLATLKIQPSEPRDSAVYFCASGLSTGDHEQYFGPGTRLTVT.

This clone was seen more than once but under ten times. J is TRBJ2-3 and V is TRBV25-1, with D uncertain. The V end lost 4 bases, the J end lost 2 bases, and 16 bases lay between the germline ends. The CDR3 is made up of 16 amino acids. Germline CDR1 MGHDK, CDR2 SYGVNS. The CDR3, as DNA: TGTGCCAGCAGTGCTTCAATTCAAGACCTCACAGATACGCAGTATTTT. This codes for CASSASIQDLTDTQYF.

This chain joins TRBV27 and TRBJ2-3, with a possible D match to TRBD1 (5 bases). Trimming cost V 6 bases and J 4 bases, with 11 bases left between them. The CDR3 sequence is 13 residues long. Germline V gene lookup returns CDR1 MNHEY and CDR2 SMNVEV (reference sequence). CDR3 nucleotide sequence: TGTGCCAGCAGGACAGAGATGTCAGATACGCAGTATTTT. Encoded protein: CASRTEMSDTQYF.

The chain combines TRBV7-2 with TRBJ2-2; no clear D gene. Trimming removed 3 bases from V and 5 bases from J, with 10 bases in between. The germline V gene has CDR1 SGHTA and CDR2 FQGNSA. The CDR3 is 14 residues long. CDR3 in DNA: TGTGCCAGCAGCTTGATAGTAGGAACCGGGGAGCTGTTTTTT. Translation gives CASSLIVGTGELFF.

This clone showed up just a few times. The chain couples TRBV2 to TRBJ1-1; a weak D match, TRBD1 (6 bases). Trimming took off 6 bases at V and 1 base at J, with 12 bases between the two ends. The CDR3 length is 14 residues. Germline V lookup: CDR1 SNHLY, CDR2 FYNNEI. Here the CDR3 DNA reads TGTGCCAGCAGCCCCCAGGGGTCGAACACTGAAGCTTTCTTT. Protein: CASSPQGSNTEAFF.

In its sample, this clone was seen a few times. This sequence joins TRBV19 and TRBJ1-2; the D gene is possibly TRBD1 (6 bases). With 4 bases removed from V and 4 bases from J, the gap between germline ends came to 19 bases. The CDR3 is 16 residues long. Germline V gene sequence: CDR1 LNHDA, CDR2 SQIVND (reference sequence). The CDR3 spells CASSTVRRDTIYGYTF. The CDR3 coding sequence is TGTGCCAGTAGTACCGTGCGAAGGGACACCATCTATGGCTACACCTTC.

Worth noting for this clone: At one of its ends the junction is not consistent with the germline gene, which may arise from a read error. The chain employs TRBV10-3 and TRBJ2-2; D not certain. The CDR3 has 14 amino acids. Germline V gives CDR1 ENHRY, CDR2 SYGVKD. Written as DNA, the CDR3 is TGTGCCAGCAGTTATCAACCCCCCGAGGGGGAGCTGTTTTTT. As protein: CASSYQPPEGELFF.

The rearrangement uses TRBV30 and TRBJ2-5, with D possibly being TRBD2 (6 bases). Trimming cost V 4 bases and J 5 bases, with 17 bases left between them. The CDR3 runs to 14 residues. Germline V lookup: CDR1 GTSNPN, CDR2 SVGIG (reference sequence). CDR3 nucleotides: TGTGCCTGGAATCTCGGAGGGCGTCTTGAGACCCAGTACTTC. Translation gives CAWNLGGRLETQYF.

The table lists this clone with many counts. This chain joins TRBV28 and TRBJ2-7; 10 bases line up with TRBD2. CDR1 and CDR2 (germline): MDHEN, SYDVKM. CDR3 length: 18 residues. V dropped 3 bases and J dropped 2; count of bases not matched to a gene: 13. DNA for the CDR3: TGTGCCAGCAGTTTGGGCAACAGCGGAGCGGGAGGGACCTACGAGCAGTACTTC. Protein: CASSLGNSGAGGTYEQYF.

The V call is TRBV19, the J call TRBJ1-5; the D is unclear. V shed 3 bases and J shed 4 bases, with 10 bases lying between them. Germline CDR1 and CDR2: LNHDA and SQIVND (reference sequence). The CDR3 covers 14 residues. The CDR3, as DNA: TGTGCCAGTAGTATGGGTATACGGAATCAGCCCCAGCATTTT. Translated: CASSMGIRNQPQHF. Together with reference TRBV19 and TRBJ1-5, the CDR3 gives the full variable domain: DGGITQSPKYLFRKEGQNVTLSCEQNLNHDAMYWYRQDPGQGLRLIYYSQIVNDFQKGDIAEGYSVSREKKESFPLTVTSAQKNPTAFYLCASSMGIRNQPQHFGDGTRLSIL.

In its sample, this clone was seen a few times. The chain links TRBV6-5 to TRBJ1-4, with TRBD1 identical over 8 bases. J lost 8 bases, V lost 7 bases, and 9 bases had no gene match. CDR1 and CDR2 (germline): MNHEY, SVGAGI. The CDR3 has 14 residues. The DNA of the CDR3 is TGTGCCAGCACCCCGACAGGGGAGAGGGAAAAACTGTTTTTT. Translating gives CASTPTGEREKLFF.

The sample holds a few counts of this clone. The J gene is TRBJ1-1, the V gene TRBV6-6; possibly TRBD1 for D (6 bases). CDR1 and CDR2 (germline): MNHNY, SVGAGI (reference sequence). Deletions cut 2 bases from V and 11 bases from J, with 18 bases between. CDR3 length equals 14 residues. DNA of the CDR3: TGTGCCAGCAGTTACGTGCCGGGGGCTAGAGAGGCTTTCTTT. It encodes CASSYVPGAREAFF.

Note on this clone: Different DNA sequences within this sample yield the same CDR3. The chain carries TRBV18 and TRBJ2-1; 7 bases fit TRBD1. Per germline, CDR1 KGHSH and CDR2 LQKENI. With 2 bases clipped from V and 3 bases from J, the junction kept 4 bases outside the gene matches. This CDR3 spans 15 amino acids. The CDR3 bases are TGTGCCAGCTCACCATTGGGACAGAGCTACAATGAGCAGTTCTTC. Translating gives CASSPLGQSYNEQFF. The full variable domain, rest sourced from reference TRBV18 and TRBJ2-1, is NAGVMQNPRHLVRRRGQEARLRCSPMKGHSHVYWYRQLPEEGLKFMVYLQKENIIDESGMPKERFSAEFPKEGPSILRIQQVVRGDSAAYFCASSPLGQSYNEQFFGPGTRLTVL.

The V gene is TRBV28, the J gene TRBJ1-2; no clear D gene. With 2 bases removed from V and 4 bases from J, the gap between germline ends came to 8 bases. Germline CDR1 reads MDHEN; CDR2 reads SYDVKM. This CDR3 contains 13 residues. CDR3 bases: TGTGCCAGCAGTTTAATAACGGGCTATGGCTACACCTTC. Its protein product is CASSLITGYGYTF.

This clone has just a few counts. Other DNA sequences in the sample encode the same CDR3. The chain combines TRBV28 with TRBJ2-7, with D tentatively TRBD1 or TRBD2 (5 bases each). The CDR3 is made up of 13 amino acids. V lost 6 bases and J 1 base, leaving 10 bases between the germline ends. Germline V lookup: CDR1 MDHEN, CDR2 SYDVKM. This CDR3 reads CASRPGPSYEQYF. The CDR3 nucleotides read TGTGCCAGCAGGCCGGGACCTTCCTACGAGCAGTACTTC.

This clone has more than one count but fewer than ten. As DNA, the CDR3 is TGCGCCAGCAGCCCCTACAGCGGGGAAAACACTGAAGCTTTCTTT. It specifies CASSPYSGENTEAFF. The rearrangement links TRBV5-1 to TRBJ1-1; no firm D call. Trimming removed 4 bases at V and 2 bases at J, with 15 bases between. Germline lookup yields CDR1 SGHRS and CDR2 YFSETQ. This CDR3 is 15 amino acids long. Looking up the rest from reference TRBV5-1 and TRBJ1-1 gives the full variable domain: KAGVTQTPRYLIKTRGQQVTLSCSPISGHRSVSWYQQTPGQGLQFLFEYFSETQRNKGNFPGRFSGRQFSNSRSEMNVSTLELGDSALYLCASSPYSGENTEAFFGQGTRLTVV.

This clone was detected only a few times. DNA of the CDR3: TGCGCCAGCAGCCCCGGGACAGGGAGAGAAAAACTGTTTTTT. Translation: CASSPGTGREKLFF. The genes are TRBV5-1 and TRBJ1-4; 9 bases match TRBD1. CDR3 length: 14 residues. Germline loops: CDR1 SGHRS, CDR2 YFSETQ. The ends lost 4 bases at V and 8 bases at J; junction bases unmatched: 6.

V is TRBV11-2 and J is TRBJ2-3; D remains unclear. This CDR3 has 12 amino acids. Germline values: CDR1 SGHAT, CDR2 FQNNGV. Trimming took off 3 bases at V and 8 bases at J, with 9 bases between the two ends. CDR3 DNA: TGTGCCAGCAGCTTGCCGACTGTTACGCAGTATTTT. This encodes CASSLPTVTQYF.

J is TRBJ2-3 and V is TRBV7-3; no firm D call. V lost 2 bases and J lost 0, with 9 bases in between. The CDR3 is 15 amino acids. In germline, CDR1 is SGHTA, CDR2 FQGTGA. The CDR3 nucleotides are TGTGCCAGCAGCTTACTAGATACTAGCACAGATACGCAGTATTTT. Its protein product is CASSLLDTSTDTQYF.

This clone was found a few times. The rearrangement joins TRBV28 to TRBJ1-1; D is ambiguous. Trimming pared 2 bases from V and 4 bases from J, leaving 11 bases between. CDR3 size: 14 residues. The germline gives CDR1 MDHEN, CDR2 SYDVKM. The chain's CDR3 is CASSLDPQITEAFF. The CDR3 region has the DNA TGTGCCAGCAGTTTAGACCCCCAGATCACTGAAGCTTTCTTT.

This clone was picked up a small number of times. Additional DNA sequences in this sample encode the identical CDR3. This rearrangement joins TRBV9 to TRBJ2-1; 8 bases fit TRBD2. The V gene's germline CDR1 is SGDLS and CDR2 YYNGEE. The CDR3 runs 15 residues. The V and J ends lost 0 bases and 4 bases, in that order; junction bases with no gene match: 3. Written as DNA, the CDR3 is TGTGCCAGCAGCGTAGCTCCTAGCGGGTACAATGAGCAGTTCTTC. It encodes CASSVAPSGYNEQFF.

The chain links TRBV5-4 to TRBJ2-7; 10 nucleotides match TRBD1. The CDR3 is 16 amino acids. Germline CDR1 SGHNT, CDR2 YYREEE (reference sequence). The J segment lost 3 bases and the V segment lost 4 bases, leaving 10 bases of the junction unmatched. CDR3: CASSKGGQGTFYEQYF. CDR3 nucleotide sequence: TGTGCCAGCAGCAAGGGGGGACAGGGGACTTTCTACGAGCAGTACTTC. The complete variable domain, with remaining parts taken from reference TRBV5-4 and TRBJ2-7, reads ETGVTQSPTHLIKTRGQQVTLRCSSQSGHNTVSWYQQALGQGPQFIFQYYREEENGRGNFPPRFSGLQFPNYSSELNVNALELDDSALYLCASSKGGQGTFYEQYFGPGTRLTVT.

In the case of this clone: The junction shows a germline mismatch at one end, possibly a read error. The V call is TRBV11-1, the J call TRBJ2-5; a possible D gene is TRBD2 (5 bases). The V gene's germline CDR1 is SGHAT and CDR2 FQDESV (reference sequence). CDR3 length: 15 residues. CDR3 in amino acids: CASRPGGEYQEAQYF. The CDR3, as DNA: TGTGCCAGCAGGCCCGGTGGGGAGTACCAAGAGGCCCAGTACTTC.

The genes are TRBV29-1 and TRBJ1-2; TRBD1 is a possible D gene (6 bases). This CDR3 is built from 14 residues. Trimming pared 0 bases from V and 8 bases from J, leaving 16 bases between. Germline values: CDR1 SQVTM, CDR2 ANQGSEA. The CDR3 sequence is CSVEDLDRRGGYTF. The CDR3 DNA reads as TGCAGCGTTGAAGATCTTGACAGGCGAGGGGGCTACACCTTC.

The table lists this clone with a few counts. DNA of the CDR3: TGTGCCAGCGAAGGGCCCGGGACAGAGACCCAGTACTTC. It codes for CASEGPGTETQYF. V is TRBV6-5 and J is TRBJ2-5; D possibly uses TRBD1 or TRBD2 (5 bases each). Per germline, CDR1 MNHEY and CDR2 SVGAGI. The V and J ends lost 8 bases and 4 bases respectively, with 14 bases between them. CDR3 length: 13 residues.